The clone carrying this T cell receptor beta chain was found a few times. The sample belongs to a study of blood T cell repertoires in COVID-19. In the study overall: Samples of COVID-19 (acute and convalescent) were obtained from the United States, Italy and Spain. Sample material is recorded as cDNA or gDNA derived from T cells, B-cell-depleted T cells, or PBMCs.

Germline V CDR1 and CDR2: ENHRY, SYGVKD. The CDR3 extends over 14 amino acids. V lost 2 bases to trimming and J lost 4 bases; unmatched junction nucleotides: 4. Measured with immunoSEQ multiplex PCR; TCRdb has only the in-frame clones, and not every one. The sample comprises some 150,000 clones, 84% of which are singletons, and roughly 8.9% rests with the top ten. The TCR comes from a woman between 50 and 59 years old with acute or convalescent COVID-19. Sequencing input: peripheral blood. The chain carries TRBV10-3 and TRBJ1-2; 7 bases are a match to TRBD1. The chain's CDR3 is CAISEEGAIYGYTF. DNA of the CDR3: TGTGCCATCAGTGAGGAGGGGGCCATCTATGGCTACACCTTC.